These 27 T cell receptor beta chains originate from one sample sequenced in a study of technical replicates of blood from a handful of donors. Assay used: immunoSEQ multiplex PCR; TCRdb lists only in-frame clones, some missing. The sample comprises 55,000 to 75,000 clones, 91% of which are singletons, and approximately 4% rests with the top ten. The sample was PBMCs. These receptors were obtained from a human donor in good health. Some clones in this sample may be carry-over from other donors' samples.

The rearrangement joins TRBV4-1 to TRBJ1-1; possibly TRBD1 for D (6 bases). CDR1 MGHRA and CDR2 YSYEKL come from the germline V gene. The CDR3 is 12 amino acids. With 1 base removed from V and 12 bases from J, the gap between germline ends came to 12 bases. CDR3 residues: CASSQARDKSFF. CDR3 in DNA: TGCGCCAGCAGCCAAGCCCGGGACAAATCTTTCTTT.

The chain recombines TRBV29-1 with TRBJ2-3; TRBD2 is a possible D gene (5 bases). This CDR3 has 13 amino acids. Per the germline V gene, CDR1 is SQVTM and CDR2 is ANQGSEA. The V gene lost 4 bases and the J gene lost 2 bases, with 10 bases spanning the gap. CDR3 sequence: CSVAPGTTDTQYF. For the CDR3, the DNA is TGCAGCGTTGCTCCGGGAACCACAGATACGCAGTATTTT.

The rearrangement uses TRBV5-4 and TRBJ2-5, with a tentative D call TRBD2 (5 bases). Trimming stripped 4 bases from V and 4 bases from J, with 8 bases between. This CDR3 spans 12 amino acids. Per germline, CDR1 SGHNT and CDR2 YYREEE (reference sequence). The CDR3 sequence is CASSPRGETQYF. In nucleotides, the CDR3 is TGTGCCAGCAGCCCTCGGGGAGAGACCCAGTACTTC. The full variable domain, its missing parts supplied by reference TRBV5-4 and TRBJ2-5, is ETGVTQSPTHLIKTRGQQVTLRCSSQSGHNTVSWYQQALGQGPQFIFQYYREEENGRGNFPPRFSGLQFPNYSSELNVNALELDDSALYLCASSPRGETQYFGPGTRLLVL.

This rearrangement joins TRBV4-3 to TRBJ1-2; 7 positions agree with TRBD1. The CDR3 consists of 15 residues. J was trimmed by 1 base and V by 0 bases; bases with no gene match: 2. Germline CDR1 reads LGHNA; CDR2 reads YSLEER. The CDR3 spells CASSQDRGFNYGYTF. CDR3 in DNA: TGCGCCAGCAGCCAAGACAGGGGGTTTAACTATGGCTACACCTTC.

V is TRBV29-1 and J is TRBJ2-7; 7 bases agree with TRBD1. Unmatched junction bases numbered 10, after V lost 6 bases and J lost 2 bases. From germline, CDR1 is SQVTM and CDR2 ANQGSEA. The CDR3 extends over 14 amino acids. CDR3 region: CSVIRDRLTYEQYF. The CDR3 DNA reads as TGCAGCGTCATCCGGGACAGACTAACCTACGAGCAGTACTTC.

This chain uses TRBV7-9 with TRBJ1-6, with 11 bases that match TRBD1. The junction had 7 bases not matched to a gene; V was cut back by 6 bases and J by 6 bases. Germline V gene lookup returns CDR1 SEHNR and CDR2 FQNEAQ (reference sequence). This CDR3 has 16 amino acids. The CDR3 is CASSSSGTGGNSPLHF. The CDR3 DNA reads as TGTGCCAGCAGTTCCTCCGGGACAGGGGGTAATTCACCCCTCCACTTT.

This clone showed up just once. The chain links TRBV5-1 to TRBJ2-3; 14 nucleotides align to TRBD2. The germline CDR1 and CDR2 sequences are SGHRS and YFSETQ. This CDR3 comprises 15 residues. The ends lost 4 bases at V and 6 bases at J; junction bases unmatched: 4. For the CDR3, the DNA is TGCGCCAGCAGCGTGGGACTAGCGGGGGTGGATACGCAGTATTTT. This gives the protein CASSVGLAGVDTQYF.

The J gene is TRBJ1-2, the V gene TRBV6-1, with D possibly being TRBD1 (5 bases). The V gene lost 8 bases and the J gene lost 6 bases, with 13 bases spanning the gap. Per the germline V gene, CDR1 is MNHNS and CDR2 is SASEGT. This CDR3 comprises 12 residues. CDR3 loop: CASRKEGNGYTF. Here the CDR3 DNA reads TGTGCCAGCCGAAAGGAGGGGAATGGCTACACCTTC.

J is TRBJ2-1 and V is TRBV21-1; the table's D call, TRBD1, has no DNA check behind it. TRBV21-1 is designated a pseudogene. The CDR3 spans 19 residues. The CDR3 protein is CASSKFLSALDTPRNEQFF. CDR3 nucleotide sequence: TGTGCCAGCAGCAAATTTCTATCCGCGTTGGACACCCCTAGGAATGAGCAGTTCTTC.

This rearrangement joins TRBV5-1 to TRBJ2-2; 7 bases are shared with TRBD2. V trimming: 1 base; J trimming: 4 bases; junction bases outside the gene matches: 7. This CDR3 comprises 16 residues. Germline V gives CDR1 SGHRS, CDR2 YFSETQ. The CDR3 DNA sequence: TGCGCCAGCAGCTTGTCCCGGGGAGGGAGCACCGGGGAGCTGTTTTTT. Amino acids: CASSLSRGGSTGELFF.

The genes are TRBV7-6 and TRBJ2-5; D is perhaps TRBD1 (6 bases). CDR3 length equals 15 residues. The germline V and J ends were trimmed by 8 bases and 1 base, with 17 bases remaining between them. The germline V gene has CDR1 SGHVS and CDR2 FNYEAQ. The CDR3 sequence: CASQRVRGPQETQYF. CDR3 in DNA: TGTGCCAGCCAGCGTGTCAGGGGCCCCCAAGAGACCCAGTACTTC.

The genes are TRBV14 and TRBJ2-7; 10 bases fit TRBD1. The length of the CDR3 is 14 residues. V gave up 2 bases and J gave up 8 bases; unmatched junction bases: 6. Germline CDR1 is SGHDN and CDR2 is FVKESK. CDR3: CASSQTWTGGKQYF. The CDR3 bases are TGTGCCAGCAGCCAAACTTGGACAGGGGGAAAGCAGTACTTC.

This rearrangement joins TRBV5-1 to TRBJ2-3; D is perhaps TRBD2 (6 bases). V lost 4 bases to trimming and J lost 8 bases, with 11 bases between them. CDR3 length equals 12 residues. CDR1 and CDR2 (germline): SGHRS, YFSETQ. DNA for the CDR3: TGCGCCAGCAGCGAGCCCGGGGGTACGCAGTATTTT. Protein sequence: CASSEPGGTQYF.

This chain connects TRBV7-2 to TRBJ2-1, with 7 nucleotides matching TRBD1. V was pared by 6 bases and J by 9 bases, with 14 bases of the junction left unmatched. This CDR3 spans 15 amino acids. CDR1 and CDR2 (germline): SGHTA, FQGNSA. The DNA for the CDR3 is TGTGCCAGCAGTTCGTCGGACAGGCCCAGGTTTGAGCAGTTCTTC. Its protein is CASSSSDRPRFEQFF.

The V call is TRBV7-9, the J call TRBJ2-3, with TRBD2 identical over 10 bases. With V trimmed by 2 bases and J by 4 bases, 6 bases remained unmatched. CDR3 size: 16 residues. Per the germline V gene, CDR1 is SEHNR and CDR2 is FQNEAQ (reference sequence). CDR3 loop: CASSLNPSGSADTQYF. The DNA for the CDR3 is TGTGCCAGCAGCTTAAATCCTAGCGGGAGTGCAGATACGCAGTATTTT.

The chain combines TRBV4-1 with TRBJ1-2; no firm D call. This CDR3 has 11 residues. The germline V and J ends were trimmed by 3 bases and 4 bases, with 3 bases remaining between them. Germline CDR1 is MGHRA and CDR2 is YSYEKL. CDR3 DNA sequence: TGCGCCAGCAGCCAGAGCTATGGCTACACCTTC. Translating gives CASSQSYGYTF.

This clone showed up just once. The chain employs TRBV27 and TRBJ2-7; 7 bases match TRBD2. There are 14 residues in the CDR3. CDR1 and CDR2 (germline): MNHEY, SMNVEV (reference sequence). With 3 bases clipped from V and 4 bases from J, the junction kept 6 bases outside the gene matches. The CDR3 loop reads CASSFNVGGYEQYF. CDR3 coding DNA: TGTGCCAGCAGTTTCAATGTGGGGGGGTACGAGCAGTACTTC.

This clone was picked up one time. The CDR3 here is CASSVSSSGNTIYF. In DNA, the CDR3 is TGTGCCAGCAGTGTGTCCTCCTCTGGAAACACCATATATTTT. J is TRBJ1-3 and V is TRBV27, with unresolved D. The V and J ends lost 5 bases and 0 bases respectively, with 8 bases between them. The CDR3 runs 14 residues. Per germline, CDR1 MNHEY and CDR2 SMNVEV (reference sequence).

V usage is TRBV10-3 and J usage is TRBJ2-7, with D maybe TRBD1 (6 bases). The germline V gene has CDR1 ENHRY and CDR2 SYGVKD. The CDR3 runs 13 residues. Trimming removed 6 bases at V and 4 bases at J, with 13 bases between. The CDR3 DNA sequence: TGTGCCATCAGCAGGGGTAGAGGGTACGAGCAGTACTTC. It is translated as CAISRGRGYEQYF.

The gene calls are TRBV25-1 and TRBJ1-2; D unclear. The CDR3 is 16 residues long. The V end was cut by 4 bases, the J end by 2 bases, with 17 bases between. The germline V gene has CDR1 MGHDK and CDR2 SYGVNS. Here the CDR3 DNA reads TGTGCCAGCAGTGCCTCGGCGCAGGTAGAGAACTATGGCTACACCTTC. Amino acids: CASSASAQVENYGYTF.

A note on this clone: Relative to the germline gene, one junction end is altered; a read error may explain this. This chain uses TRBV18 with TRBJ2-6, with TRBD1 matching 9 bases. Germline V gene data show CDR1 as KGHSH and CDR2 as LQKENI. This CDR3 comprises 15 residues. The CDR3 DNA sequence: TGTGCCAGCTCACCTTATAGACAGGGGGACAACGTCCTGACTTTC. Encoded protein: CASSPYRQGDNVLTF.

J is TRBJ2-7 and V is TRBV7-2; TRBD2 is a possible D gene (5 bases). CDR1 and CDR2 from the germline V gene are SGHTA and FQGNSA. The CDR3 totals 12 residues. Trimming stripped 5 bases from V and 6 bases from J, with 11 bases between. CDR3 DNA: TGTGCCAGCAGCCCGGACTGGGCCGAGCAGTACTTC. It is translated as CASSPDWAEQYF. Variable domain in full (rest from reference TRBV7-2 and TRBJ2-7): GAGVSQSPSNKVTEKGKDVELRCDPISGHTALYWYRQSLGQGLEFLIYFQGNSAPDKSGLPSDRFSAERTGGSVSTLTIQRTQQEDSAVYLCASSPDWAEQYFGPGTRLTVT.

V is TRBV7-9 and J is TRBJ1-2; TRBD1 aligns across 8 bases. The CDR3 length is 16 residues. The V and J ends lost 2 bases and 1 base, in that order; junction bases with no gene match: 6. Germline V CDR1 and CDR2: SEHNR, FQNEAQ (reference sequence). CDR3 bases: TGTGCCAGCAGCTTATCAGGGGGCCAAATTAACTATGGCTACACCTTC. This translates into CASSLSGGQINYGYTF.

V is TRBV9 and J is TRBJ2-5; TRBD2 agrees at 8 bases. This CDR3 region has 15 residues. The junction had 9 bases not matched to a gene; V was cut back by 3 bases and J by 5 bases. Per germline, CDR1 SGDLS and CDR2 YYNGEE. This CDR3 reads CASSERAGAVETQYF. CDR3 nucleotide sequence: TGTGCCAGCAGCGAGAGAGCGGGAGCGGTCGAGACCCAGTACTTC.

The chain carries TRBV5-6 and TRBJ1-1; TRBD1 agrees at 7 bases. The CDR3 is 16 residues long. V shed 2 bases, J shed 1 base, and the junction held 8 bases outside the gene matches. In germline, CDR1 is SGHDT, CDR2 YYEEEE. The DNA for the CDR3 is TGTGCCAGCAGCTTAGTGAGACAGGGAGGGAACACTGAAGCTTTCTTT. It codes for CASSLVRQGGNTEAFF.

The DNA for the CDR3 is TGTGCCAGCAGCCTAGGGTGGGGGCTAACTAACTATGGCTACACCTTC. This gives the protein CASSLGWGLTNYGYTF. The chain combines TRBV27 with TRBJ1-2; D might be TRBD1 (6 bases). The CDR3 is 16 residues long. V shed 6 bases and J shed 0 bases, with 17 bases lying between them. Germline loops: CDR1 MNHEY, CDR2 SMNVEV (reference sequence).

The genes are TRBV2 and TRBJ2-3; 11 bases match TRBD1. The V segment lost 3 bases and the J segment 9 bases; nucleotides outside the gene matches: 11. CDR1 is SNHLY and CDR2 is FYNNEI in the germline V gene. The length of the CDR3 is 16 residues. CDR3 residues: CASSETGTGGVGTQYF. The DNA for the CDR3 is TGTGCCAGCAGTGAGACCGGGACAGGGGGTGTGGGGACGCAGTATTTT. The variable domain in full, with the rest retrieved from reference TRBV2 and TRBJ2-3, is EPEVTQTPSHQVTQMGQEVILRCVPISNHLYFYWYRQILGQKVEFLVSFYNNEISEKSEIFDDQFSVERPDGSNFTLKIRSTKLEDSAMYFCASSETGTGGVGTQYFGPGTRLTVL.